One and the same sample provided the 21 T cell receptor beta chains below, sequenced in a study of blood T cell repertoires in COVID-19. Sequencing was performed with immunoSEQ multiplex PCR; in TCRdb, only in-frame clones are kept and a portion is missing. Among around 44,000 clones listed, around 82% were seen once. What was sequenced was peripheral blood. The origin of the receptors is a man aged 40-50 years with active or convalescent COVID-19.

This chain connects TRBV3-1 (or the pseudogene TRBV3-2) to TRBJ1-3; D is possibly TRBD1 (6 bases). Trimming left V 5 bases short and J 3 bases short, with 14 bases between. The CDR3 loop spans 15 amino acids. CDR1 is LGHDT and CDR2 is YNNKEL in the germline V gene (reference sequence). The CDR3 region is CASSGTGGFGNTIYF. Here the CDR3 DNA reads TGTGCCAGCAGCGGGACGGGGGGCTTTGGAAACACCATATATTTT.

The CDR3 nucleotides read TGTGCCAGCAGCTTAGGCGGGACAGGGGACTCTAACTATGGCTACACCTTC. It is translated as CASSLGGTGDSNYGYTF. This sequence joins TRBV7-2 and TRBJ1-2; 10 bases match TRBD1. The V segment lost 1 base and the J segment 0 bases; nucleotides outside the gene matches: 5. Germline values: CDR1 SGHTA, CDR2 FQGNSA. The CDR3 loop spans 17 amino acids.

The chain carries TRBV5-6 and TRBJ1-1; tentative D call: TRBD1 (6 bases). CDR1 is SGHDT and CDR2 is YYEEEE in the germline V gene. The CDR3 runs 14 residues. V was shortened by 4 bases and J by 5 bases, with 15 bases between the two germline ends. CDR3 region: CASSLYTGFTEAFF. The CDR3 coding sequence is TGTGCCAGCAGCCTCTATACAGGGTTTACTGAAGCTTTCTTT.

The genes are TRBV19 and TRBJ2-5; 8 positions agree with TRBD1. The junction had 7 bases not matched to a gene; V was cut back by 5 bases and J by 5 bases. The CDR3 loop spans 14 amino acids. Looked up from germline, CDR1 is LNHDA and CDR2 is SQIVND (reference sequence). CDR3 sequence: CASSGTGGVETQYF. The CDR3 region has the DNA TGTGCCAGTAGTGGGACAGGCGGGGTCGAGACCCAGTACTTC.

The chain carries TRBV10-1 and TRBJ2-1, with TRBD2 as a possible D gene (5 bases). V lost 6 bases, J lost 4 bases, and 10 bases lay in between. The CDR3 has 13 residues. Germline CDR1 reads WNHNN; CDR2 reads SYGVQD (reference sequence). CDR3 sequence (DNA): TGCGCCAGCAGCCGAGGACTTTACAATGAGCAGTTCTTC. This sequence encodes CASSRGLYNEQFF.

V gene TRBV19 combines with J gene TRBJ1-5; tentatively, D is TRBD1 (6 bases). Trimming removed 5 bases at V and 0 bases at J, with 8 bases between. CDR3 size: 14 residues. CDR1 is LNHDA and CDR2 is SQIVND in the germline V gene (reference sequence). CDR3 coding DNA: TGTGCCAGTAGTCCGACAGGTAGCAATCAGCCCCAGCATTTT. This gives the protein CASSPTGSNQPQHF. Full variable domain (outside the CDR3, taken from reference TRBV19 and TRBJ1-5): DGGITQSPKYLFRKEGQNVTLSCEQNLNHDAMYWYRQDPGQGLRLIYYSQIVNDFQKGDIAEGYSVSREKKESFPLTVTSAQKNPTAFYLCASSPTGSNQPQHFGDGTRLSIL.

The chain links TRBV28 to TRBJ1-3; D ambiguous. Looked up from germline, CDR1 is MDHEN and CDR2 is SYDVKM. V lost 1 base and J lost 13, with 20 bases in between. There are 15 residues in the CDR3. The chain's CDR3 is CASSLSSVGDRRIYF. The CDR3 nucleotides read TGTGCCAGCAGTTTATCCTCCGTCGGGGATCGGAGAATATATTTT.

V and J are TRBV3-1 (or the pseudogene TRBV3-2) and TRBJ2-1; 10 bases agree with TRBD2. The CDR3 runs 16 residues. The germline V gene has CDR1 LGHDT and CDR2 YNNKEL (reference sequence). Germline trimming cut 0 bases from V and 9 bases from J; bases unmatched to any gene: 8. The CDR3 DNA reads as TGTGCCAGCAGCCAAGACGGACCTACTAGCGGGGCTGAGCAGTTCTTC. Its protein is CASSQDGPTSGAEQFF.

This chain joins TRBV12-5 and TRBJ1-5; 9 bases are shared with TRBD1. Germline CDR1 is LGHNT and CDR2 is FRNRAP. Unmatched junction bases numbered 11, after V lost 1 base and J lost 4 bases. The CDR3 loop spans 18 amino acids. The CDR3 spells CASGLAATGGLWNQPQHF. The CDR3 nucleotides are TGTGCTAGTGGTTTGGCCGCCACAGGGGGCTTGTGGAATCAGCCCCAGCATTTT.

This rearrangement joins TRBV11-3 to TRBJ1-2, with unresolved D. Germline V gene sequence: CDR1 SGHNT, CDR2 YENEEA. Deletions cut 1 base from V and 3 bases from J, with 9 bases between. CDR3 length: 14 residues. DNA for the CDR3: TGTGCCAGCAGCTTAGTGGGCGTCGACTATGGCTACACCTTC. Protein sequence: CASSLVGVDYGYTF. The full variable domain, completed using reference TRBV11-3 and TRBJ1-2, is EAGVVQSPRYKIIEKKQPVAFWCNPISGHNTLYWYLQNLGQGPELLIRYENEEAVDDSQLPKDRFSAERLKGVDSTLKIQPAELGDSAVYLCASSLVGVDYGYTFGSGTRLTVV.

V usage is TRBV6-4 and J usage is TRBJ2-3; possibly TRBD1 for D (5 bases). CDR3 size: 14 residues. V was shortened by 6 bases and J by 0 bases, with 10 bases between the two germline ends. Germline values: CDR1 MRHNA, CDR2 SNTAGT. CDR3 sequence reads: CASSRTISTDTQYF. The CDR3 bases are TGTGCCAGCAGCAGGACAATTAGCACAGATACGCAGTATTTT.

The J gene is TRBJ2-7, the V gene TRBV30; the D gene is possibly TRBD2 (6 bases). V was shortened by 3 bases and J by 5 bases, with 8 bases between the two germline ends. CDR1 and CDR2 from the germline V gene are GTSNPN and SVGIG (reference sequence). This CDR3 comprises 11 residues. CDR3 nucleotides: TGTGCCTGGAGCCGGGAGAACGAGCAGTACTTC. Translation: CAWSRENEQYF. The variable domain in full, completed from reference TRBV30 and TRBJ2-7, reads SQTIHQWPATLVQPVGSPLSLECTVEGTSNPNLYWYRQAAGRGLQLLFYSVGIGQISSEVPQNLSASRPQDRQFILSSKKLLLSDSGFYLCAWSRENEQYFGPGTRLTVT.

The rearrangement links TRBV29-1 to TRBJ2-7, with D possibly matching TRBD1 (6 bases). The V gene's germline CDR1 is SQVTM and CDR2 ANQGSEA. V was shortened by 3 bases and J by 3 bases, with 6 bases between the two germline ends. The CDR3 extends over 11 amino acids. This CDR3 reads CSVDRGYEQYF. DNA of the CDR3: TGCAGCGTTGACAGGGGCTACGAGCAGTACTTC.

The chain recombines TRBV11-2 with TRBJ2-7, with a weak D call TRBD2 (6 bases). V was cut by 1 base and J by 6 bases, with 16 bases left in between. Germline V lookup: CDR1 SGHAT, CDR2 FQNNGV. The CDR3 runs to 15 residues. Here the CDR3 reads CASSLGNGGLGEQYF. CDR3 nucleotides: TGTGCCAGCAGCTTAGGGAATGGAGGGTTAGGCGAGCAGTACTTC.

This chain joins TRBV2 and TRBJ2-7, with a weak D call TRBD2 (6 bases). V lost 0 bases and J lost 2, with 8 bases in between. Germline V gene lookup returns CDR1 SNHLY and CDR2 FYNNEI. This CDR3 is built from 14 residues. As DNA, the CDR3 is TGTGCCAGCAGTGAAGCTGGGGGGACCTACGAGCAGTACTTC. It translates to CASSEAGGTYEQYF.

V usage is TRBV28 and J usage is TRBJ2-5, with 8 positions matching TRBD1. There are 15 residues in the CDR3. The V gene end was trimmed by 6 bases and the J gene end by 5 bases; junction bases not matched to a gene: 11. The germline CDR1 and CDR2 sequences are MDHEN and SYDVKM. CDR3 protein: CASSPTGVSGETQYF. The CDR3 coding sequence is TGTGCCAGCAGCCCGACAGGGGTTAGTGGGGAGACCCAGTACTTC. The full variable domain, with the rest looked up from reference TRBV28 and TRBJ2-5, is DVKVTQSSRYLVKRTGEKVFLECVQDMDHENMFWYRQDPGLGLRLIYFSYDVKMKEKGDIPEGYSVSREKKERFSLILESASTNQTSMYLCASSPTGVSGETQYFGPGTRLLVL.

This chain joins TRBV3-1 (or the pseudogene TRBV3-2) and TRBJ1-3; D remains ambiguous. The germline V gene encodes CDR1 LGHDT and CDR2 YNNKEL (reference sequence). The CDR3 extends over 15 amino acids. Trimming shortened V by 4 bases and J by 3 bases, and 13 bases separated the two germline ends. The CDR3, as DNA: TGTGCCAGCAGCCCCTCAGGAAGGTATGGAAACACCATATATTTT. The encoded protein is CASSPSGRYGNTIYF.

The gene calls are TRBV6-6 and TRBJ2-6, with 7 bases identical to TRBD1. Trimming cost V 6 bases and J 3 bases; bases outside gene matches: 5. Germline CDR1 and CDR2: MNHNY and SVGAGI (reference sequence). This CDR3 is built from 15 residues. The CDR3 sequence is CASRPGGSGANVLTF. The CDR3 region has the DNA TGTGCCAGCAGGCCAGGGGGTAGTGGGGCCAACGTCCTGACTTTC.

This clone showed up just a few times. J is TRBJ2-2 and V is TRBV2; 7 bases are a match to TRBD1. J lost 6 bases, V lost 2 bases, and 3 bases had no gene match. The CDR3 extends over 14 amino acids. Germline lookup yields CDR1 SNHLY and CDR2 FYNNEI. Here the CDR3 DNA reads TGTGCCAGCAGTGAAACAGGGGTCTCCGGGGAGCTGTTTTTT. The encoded protein is CASSETGVSGELFF.

This clone has a handful of counts. This chain connects TRBV29-1 to TRBJ2-1; TRBD2 matches 16 bases. Looked up from germline, CDR1 is SQVTM and CDR2 is ANQGSEA. Trimming at V came to 3 bases and at J to 2 bases, leaving 4 bases not matched to a gene. The CDR3 covers 17 residues. The CDR3 coding sequence is TGCAGCGTTGAGGGACTAGCGGGAGGGAGGACCTACAATGAGCAGTTCTTC. Protein: CSVEGLAGGRTYNEQFF.

V and J are TRBV4-3 and TRBJ1-5; no firm D call. V lost 0 bases, J lost 3 bases, and 9 bases lay in between. The CDR3 totals 15 residues. The germline gives CDR1 LGHNA, CDR2 YSLEER. CDR3 DNA sequence: TGCGCCAGCAGCCAAGATTTAACATCCAATCAGCCCCAGCATTTT. Its translation is CASSQDLTSNQPQHF.